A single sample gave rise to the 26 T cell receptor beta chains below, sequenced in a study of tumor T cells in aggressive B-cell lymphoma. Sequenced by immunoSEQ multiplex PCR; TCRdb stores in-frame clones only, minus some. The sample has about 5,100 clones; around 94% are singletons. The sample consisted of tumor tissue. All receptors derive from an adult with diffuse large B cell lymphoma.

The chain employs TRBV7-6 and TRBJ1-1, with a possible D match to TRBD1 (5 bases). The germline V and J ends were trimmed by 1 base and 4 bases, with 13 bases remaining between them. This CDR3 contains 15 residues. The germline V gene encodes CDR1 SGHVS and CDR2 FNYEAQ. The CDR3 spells CASSLGPGERTEAFF. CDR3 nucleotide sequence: TGTGCCAGCAGCTTAGGTCCGGGGGAACGCACTGAAGCTTTCTTT. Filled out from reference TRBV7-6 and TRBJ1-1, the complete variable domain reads GAGVSQSPRYKVTKRGQDVALRCDPISGHVSLYWYRQALGQGPEFLTYFNYEAQQDKSGLPNDRFSAERPEGSISTLTIQRTEQRDSAMYRCASSLGPGERTEAFFGQGTRLTVV.

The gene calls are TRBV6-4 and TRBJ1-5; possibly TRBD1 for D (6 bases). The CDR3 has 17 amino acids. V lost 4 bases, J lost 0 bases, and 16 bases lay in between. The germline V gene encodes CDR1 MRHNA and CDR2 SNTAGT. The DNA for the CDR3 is TGTGCCAGCAGTGCCCCGGGACACCGAAATAGCAATCAGCCCCAGCATTTT. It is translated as CASSAPGHRNSNQPQHF.

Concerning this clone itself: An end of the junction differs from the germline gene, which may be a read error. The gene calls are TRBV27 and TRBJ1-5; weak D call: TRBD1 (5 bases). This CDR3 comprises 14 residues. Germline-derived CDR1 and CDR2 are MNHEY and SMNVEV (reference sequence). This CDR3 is CASSPGGLNRPQHF. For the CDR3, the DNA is TGTGCCAGCAGTCCGGGGGGACTGAATCGGCCCCAGCATTTT.

The CDR3 DNA reads as TGTGCCAGCGTCAAGTCCCTGGCTAGCGTGGGGCCGAACGGGGAGCTGTTTTTT. Translated: CASVKSLASVGPNGELFF. This rearrangement joins TRBV7-9 to TRBJ2-2; D might be TRBD2 (6 bases). Germline CDR1 and CDR2: SEHNR and FQNEAQ (reference sequence). The CDR3 totals 18 residues. V lost 8 bases to trimming and J lost 7 bases, with 29 bases between them. Full variable domain (missing parts from reference TRBV7-9 and TRBJ2-2): DTGVSQNPRHKITKRGQNVTFRCDPISEHNRLYWYRQTLGQGPEFLTYFQNEAQLEKSRLLSDRFSAERPKGSFSTLEIQRTEQGDSAMYLCASVKSLASVGPNGELFFGEGSRLTVL.

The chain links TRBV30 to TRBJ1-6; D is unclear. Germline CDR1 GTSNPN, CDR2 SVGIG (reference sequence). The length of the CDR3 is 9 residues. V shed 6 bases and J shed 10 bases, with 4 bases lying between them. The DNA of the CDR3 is TGTGCCTGCCGGTCACCCCTCCACTTT. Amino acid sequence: CACRSPLHF.

CDR3 bases: TGTGCCAGTCCACCCCTCCGAGGCGGGGATGACACTGAAGCTTTCTTT. Translating it yields CASPPLRGGDDTEAFF. The chain combines TRBV19 with TRBJ1-1, with D hard to call. This CDR3 comprises 16 residues. CDR1 is LNHDA, CDR2 SQIVND, per germline (reference sequence). V lost 8 bases to trimming and J lost 3 bases, with 22 bases between them.

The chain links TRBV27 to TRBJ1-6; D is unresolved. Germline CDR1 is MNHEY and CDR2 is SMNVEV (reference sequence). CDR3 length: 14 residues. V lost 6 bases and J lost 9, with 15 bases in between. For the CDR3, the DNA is TGTGCCAGCAGCCGGGAAATCGAGAGTTCACCCCTCCACTTT. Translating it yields CASSREIESSPLHF.

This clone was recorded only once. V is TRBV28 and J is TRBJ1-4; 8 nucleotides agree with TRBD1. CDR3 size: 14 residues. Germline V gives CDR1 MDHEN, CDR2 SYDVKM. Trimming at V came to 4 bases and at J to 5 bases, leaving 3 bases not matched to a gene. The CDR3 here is CASSSSGGNEKLFF. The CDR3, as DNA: TGTGCCAGCAGTTCCTCAGGGGGCAATGAAAAACTGTTTTTT.

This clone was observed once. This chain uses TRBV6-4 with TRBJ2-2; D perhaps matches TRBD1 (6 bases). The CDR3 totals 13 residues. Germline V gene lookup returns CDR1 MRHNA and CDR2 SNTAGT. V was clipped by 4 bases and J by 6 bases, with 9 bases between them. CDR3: CASSARGAGELFF. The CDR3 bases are TGTGCCAGCAGTGCCAGGGGAGCCGGGGAGCTGTTTTTT.

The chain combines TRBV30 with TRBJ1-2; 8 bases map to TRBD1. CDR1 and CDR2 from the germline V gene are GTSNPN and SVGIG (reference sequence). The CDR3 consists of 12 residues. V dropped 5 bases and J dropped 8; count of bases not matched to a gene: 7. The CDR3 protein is CAWGQGAGGYTF. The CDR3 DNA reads TGTGCCTGGGGTCAGGGGGCGGGAGGCTACACCTTC.

The CDR3: CASSDSLADNEQFF. CDR3 nucleotide sequence: TGTGCCAGCAGCGACTCTCTAGCGGACAATGAGCAGTTCTTC. V usage is TRBV9 and J usage is TRBJ2-1; the match to TRBD2 covers 7 bases. V was clipped by 3 bases and J by 5 bases; unmatched bases: 5. In germline, CDR1 is SGDLS, CDR2 YYNGEE. The CDR3 has 14 amino acids.

CDR3 in amino acids: CASSMTSGSYEQYF. The CDR3 DNA reads TGTGCCAGCAGCATGACTAGCGGGAGCTACGAGCAGTACTTC. The chain has TRBV9 and TRBJ2-7; TRBD2 matches at 12 bases. The ends lost 4 bases at V and 3 bases at J; junction bases unmatched: 2. CDR1 is SGDLS and CDR2 is YYNGEE in the germline V gene. The CDR3 runs to 14 residues.

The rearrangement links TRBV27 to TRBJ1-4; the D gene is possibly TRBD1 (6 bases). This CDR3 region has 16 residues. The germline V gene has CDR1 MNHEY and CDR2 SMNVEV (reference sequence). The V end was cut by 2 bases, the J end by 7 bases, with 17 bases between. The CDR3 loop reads CASSLSYRVGTEKLFF. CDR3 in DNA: TGTGCCAGCAGTTTAAGTTACAGGGTGGGGACTGAAAAACTGTTTTTT.

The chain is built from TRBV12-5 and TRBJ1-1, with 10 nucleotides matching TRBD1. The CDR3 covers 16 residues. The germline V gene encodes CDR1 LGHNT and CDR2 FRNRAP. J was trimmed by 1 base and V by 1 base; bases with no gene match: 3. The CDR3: CASGLGDRGPNTEAFF. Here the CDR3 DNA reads TGTGCTAGTGGTTTGGGGGACAGGGGCCCGAACACTGAAGCTTTCTTT.

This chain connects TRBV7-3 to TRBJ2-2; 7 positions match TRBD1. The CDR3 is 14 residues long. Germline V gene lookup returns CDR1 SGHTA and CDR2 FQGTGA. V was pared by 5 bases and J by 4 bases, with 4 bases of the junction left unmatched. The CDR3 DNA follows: TGTGCCAGCAGCGCGGACAGGACCACCGGGGAGCTGTTTTTT. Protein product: CASSADRTTGELFF.

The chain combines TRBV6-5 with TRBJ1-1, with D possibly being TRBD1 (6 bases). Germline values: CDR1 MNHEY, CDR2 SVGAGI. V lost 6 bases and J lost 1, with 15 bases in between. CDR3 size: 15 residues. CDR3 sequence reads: CASSKPYRENTEAFF. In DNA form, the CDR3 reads TGTGCCAGCAGCAAACCCTACAGGGAGAACACTGAAGCTTTCTTT.

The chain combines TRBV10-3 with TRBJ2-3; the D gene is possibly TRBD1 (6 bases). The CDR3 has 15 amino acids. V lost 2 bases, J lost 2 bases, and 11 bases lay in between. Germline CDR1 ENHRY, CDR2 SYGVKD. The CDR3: CAISETGRSTDTQYF. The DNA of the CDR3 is TGTGCCATCAGTGAGACAGGGCGGTCCACAGATACGCAGTATTTT.

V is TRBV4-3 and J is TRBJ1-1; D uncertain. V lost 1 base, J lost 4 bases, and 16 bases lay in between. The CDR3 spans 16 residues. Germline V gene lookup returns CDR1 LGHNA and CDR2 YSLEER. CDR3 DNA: TGCGCCAGCAGCCAAGGGGCACGGGGTACTGGCACTGAAGCTTTCTTT. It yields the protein CASSQGARGTGTEAFF.

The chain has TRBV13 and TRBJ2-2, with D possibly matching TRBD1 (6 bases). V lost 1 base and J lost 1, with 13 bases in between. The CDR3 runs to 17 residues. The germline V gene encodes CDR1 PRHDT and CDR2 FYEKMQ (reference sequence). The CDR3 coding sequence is TGTGCCAGCAGCTTAGACGGACAGAGTTGGAACACCGGGGAGCTGTTTTTT. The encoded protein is CASSLDGQSWNTGELFF. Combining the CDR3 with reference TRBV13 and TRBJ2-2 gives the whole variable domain AAGVIQSPRHLIKEKRETATLKCYPIPRHDTVYWYQQGPGQDPQFLISFYEKMQSDKGSIPDRFSAQQFSDYHSELNMSSLELGDSALYFCASSLDGQSWNTGELFFGEGSRLTVL.

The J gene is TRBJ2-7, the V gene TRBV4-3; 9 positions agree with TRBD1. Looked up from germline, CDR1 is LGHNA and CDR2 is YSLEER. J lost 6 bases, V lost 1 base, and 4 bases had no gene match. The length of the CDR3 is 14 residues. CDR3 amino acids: CASSQGQGVREQYF. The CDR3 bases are TGCGCCAGCAGCCAAGGACAGGGGGTTCGCGAGCAGTACTTC.

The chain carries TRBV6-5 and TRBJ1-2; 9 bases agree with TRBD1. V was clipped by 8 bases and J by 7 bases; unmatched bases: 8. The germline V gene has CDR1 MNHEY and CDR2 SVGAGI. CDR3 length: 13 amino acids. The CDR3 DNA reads TGTGCCAGCCTGCCGGGACAGGGTCGTGGCTACACCTTC. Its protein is CASLPGQGRGYTF.

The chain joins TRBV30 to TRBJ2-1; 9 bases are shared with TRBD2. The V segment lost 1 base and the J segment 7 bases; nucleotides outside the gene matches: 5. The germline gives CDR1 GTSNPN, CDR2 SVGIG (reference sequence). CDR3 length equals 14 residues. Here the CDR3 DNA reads TGTGCCTGGAGTGGGACTAGCGAGGGGAATGAGCAGTTCTTC. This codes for CAWSGTSEGNEQFF. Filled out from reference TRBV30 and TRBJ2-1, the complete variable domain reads SQTIHQWPATLVQPVGSPLSLECTVEGTSNPNLYWYRQAAGRGLQLLFYSVGIGQISSEVPQNLSASRPQDRQFILSSKKLLLSDSGFYLCAWSGTSEGNEQFFGPGTRLTVL.

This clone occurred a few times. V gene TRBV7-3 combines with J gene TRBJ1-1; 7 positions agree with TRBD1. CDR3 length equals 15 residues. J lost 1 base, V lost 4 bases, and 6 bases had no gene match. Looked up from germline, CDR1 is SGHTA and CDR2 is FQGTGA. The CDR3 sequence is CASSSDGTANTEAFF. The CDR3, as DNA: TGTGCCAGCAGCTCCGATGGGACAGCGAACACTGAAGCTTTCTTT.

CDR3 coding DNA: TGTGCCAGCTCACCTGGACAGGGGGGAGCCTACGAGCAGTACTTC. This codes for CASSPGQGGAYEQYF. This chain connects TRBV18 to TRBJ2-7; 10 bases align to TRBD1. The CDR3 covers 15 residues. CDR1 is KGHSH, CDR2 LQKENI, per germline. J was trimmed by 2 bases and V by 3 bases; bases with no gene match: 4.

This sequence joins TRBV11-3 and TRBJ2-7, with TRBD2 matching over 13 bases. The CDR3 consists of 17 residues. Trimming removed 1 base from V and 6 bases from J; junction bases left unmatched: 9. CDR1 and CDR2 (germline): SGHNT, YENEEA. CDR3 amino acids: CASSLALGTSGIGEQYF. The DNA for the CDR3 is TGTGCCAGCAGCTTAGCTTTAGGGACTAGCGGGATCGGCGAGCAGTACTTC.

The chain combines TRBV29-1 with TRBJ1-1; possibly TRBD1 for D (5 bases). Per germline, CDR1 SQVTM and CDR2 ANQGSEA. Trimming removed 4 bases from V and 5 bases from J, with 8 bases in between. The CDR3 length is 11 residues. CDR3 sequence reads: CSVGGGTEAFF. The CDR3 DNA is TGCAGCGTTGGTGGGGGGACTGAAGCTTTCTTT.